What follows are 26 T cell receptor beta chains derived from one specimen sequenced in a study of cytomegalovirus exposure and HLA in healthy donors. Both 60 Vbeta primers and 13 Jbeta primers went into the PCR. Clones were read by immunoSEQ multiplex PCR, and TCRdb kept only the in-frame ones, dropping some. Its listing shows under 90,000 clones. The sample comprised PBMCs. These receptors all stem from a man in his fifties in good health and CMV-seropositive.

The V gene is TRBV19, the J gene TRBJ1-4, with 7 bases aligning to TRBD1. Germline loops: CDR1 LNHDA, CDR2 SQIVND (reference sequence). J lost 12 bases, V lost 6 bases, and 7 bases had no gene match. The CDR3 has 12 residues. The CDR3 DNA is TGTGCCAGTAGGACAGGGCGGGGGGAACTGTTTTTT. Translating it yields CASRTGRGELFF.

V usage is TRBV7-8 and J usage is TRBJ2-7, with 9 bases lining up with TRBD2. From germline, CDR1 is SGHVS and CDR2 FQNEAQ. CDR3 length: 14 amino acids. The V and J ends lost 5 bases and 0 bases, in that order; junction bases with no gene match: 2. CDR3 sequence: CASSVTSGSYEQYF. For the CDR3, the DNA is TGTGCCAGCAGCGTGACTAGCGGCTCCTACGAGCAGTACTTC.

The chain is built from TRBV27 and TRBJ2-2; possibly TRBD1 for D (6 bases). Trimming stripped 5 bases from V and 1 base from J, with 8 bases between. This CDR3 comprises 14 residues. The germline V gene encodes CDR1 MNHEY and CDR2 SMNVEV (reference sequence). This CDR3 is CASSRTENTGELFF. CDR3 coding DNA: TGTGCCAGCAGTAGGACAGAGAACACCGGGGAGCTGTTTTTT.

The chain uses TRBV5-6 and TRBJ2-1, with a weak D call TRBD2 (6 bases). Trimming took off 2 bases at V and 4 bases at J, with 7 bases between the two ends. Germline values: CDR1 SGHDT, CDR2 YYEEEE. CDR3 length: 13 residues. CDR3 coding DNA: TGTGCCAGCAGCTTCGGGACTTACAATGAGCAGTTCTTC. This sequence encodes CASSFGTYNEQFF.

The chain is built from TRBV9 and TRBJ2-1; 8 bases are shared with TRBD2. The germline V gene encodes CDR1 SGDLS and CDR2 YYNGEE. The CDR3 is 15 amino acids. Germline trimming cut 2 bases from V and 5 bases from J; bases unmatched to any gene: 6. This CDR3 is CASSVRTSSDNEQFF. The CDR3 DNA reads TGTGCCAGCAGCGTGAGGACTAGCTCAGACAATGAGCAGTTCTTC.

The gene calls are TRBV19 and TRBJ2-3; possibly TRBD2 for D (5 bases). The CDR3 totals 12 residues. Trimming took off 6 bases at V and 5 bases at J, with 9 bases between the two ends. The germline CDR1 and CDR2 sequences are LNHDA and SQIVND (reference sequence). CDR3: CASSKAGDTQYF. CDR3 sequence (DNA): TGTGCCAGTAGCAAGGCGGGAGATACGCAGTATTTT.

The rearrangement joins TRBV27 to TRBJ2-7; 7 bases are a match to TRBD1. Trimming cost V 3 bases and J 6 bases; bases outside gene matches: 8. Germline-derived CDR1 and CDR2 are MNHEY and SMNVEV (reference sequence). CDR3 length: 14 amino acids. This chain's CDR3 is CASSFKEQGTEQYF. DNA of the CDR3: TGTGCCAGCAGTTTTAAAGAACAGGGGACCGAGCAGTACTTC.

Written as DNA, the CDR3 is TGTGCCAGCAGCGGACTAGTTGAGTACAATGAGCAGTTCTTC. This encodes CASSGLVEYNEQFF. The chain has TRBV4-2 and TRBJ2-1; 7 positions match TRBD2. This CDR3 has 14 residues. V was clipped by 5 bases and J by 4 bases; unmatched bases: 5. Germline V gene sequence: CDR1 LGHNA, CDR2 YNFKEQ.

This rearrangement joins TRBV7-6 to TRBJ2-3; a weak D match, TRBD1 (5 bases). Deletions cut 3 bases from V and 4 bases from J, with 11 bases between. This CDR3 comprises 14 residues. Germline loops: CDR1 SGHVS, CDR2 FNYEAQ. The CDR3 is CASSFRAGPDTQYF. DNA of the CDR3: TGTGCCAGCAGCTTCAGGGCAGGCCCAGATACGCAGTATTTT.

The chain uses TRBV11-2 and TRBJ1-2, with TRBD1 matching 11 bases. There are 16 residues in the CDR3. Per germline, CDR1 SGHAT and CDR2 FQNNGV. The trim removed 5 bases at V and 3 bases at J, leaving 8 bases unmatched. The CDR3 DNA is TGTGCCAGCAGCGGCTGGGACAGGGGGTTTGACTATGGCTACACCTTC. Translating gives CASSGWDRGFDYGYTF.

V gene TRBV19 combines with J gene TRBJ2-5, with 12 bases lining up with TRBD1. The V gene's germline CDR1 is LNHDA and CDR2 SQIVND (reference sequence). CDR3 length equals 16 residues. Trimming removed 5 bases from V and 1 base from J; junction bases left unmatched: 5. The CDR3 loop reads CASSSPGQGAQETQYF. CDR3 nucleotides: TGTGCCAGTAGTTCGCCGGGACAGGGGGCCCAAGAGACCCAGTACTTC.

The chain uses TRBV18 and TRBJ2-1; 7 bases agree with TRBD2. Germline values: CDR1 KGHSH, CDR2 LQKENI. The CDR3 is 14 amino acids. With 3 bases clipped from V and 9 bases from J, the junction kept 8 bases outside the gene matches. CDR3: CASSPLTSVGEQFF. Here the CDR3 DNA reads TGTGCCAGCTCACCCCTCACTAGCGTTGGTGAGCAGTTCTTC. The complete variable domain, with remaining parts taken from reference TRBV18 and TRBJ2-1, reads NAGVMQNPRHLVRRRGQEARLRCSPMKGHSHVYWYRQLPEEGLKFMVYLQKENIIDESGMPKERFSAEFPKEGPSILRIQQVVRGDSAAYFCASSPLTSVGEQFFGPGTRLTVL.

The chain employs TRBV2 and TRBJ2-7; possible D gene TRBD1, 5 bases. Germline V gene sequence: CDR1 SNHLY, CDR2 FYNNEI. This CDR3 contains 11 residues. V was clipped by 6 bases and J by 4 bases, with 7 bases between them. The CDR3 here is CASSRAYEQYF. CDR3 nucleotide sequence: TGTGCCAGCAGCAGGGCGTACGAGCAGTACTTC.

The V call is TRBV11-2, the J call TRBJ2-7; possibly TRBD1 for D (5 bases). CDR3 size: 14 residues. Per germline, CDR1 SGHAT and CDR2 FQNNGV. V lost 2 bases, J lost 1 base, and 9 bases lay in between. The CDR3 spells CASSLLAGSYEQYV. DNA of the CDR3: TGTGCCAGCAGCTTATTGGCAGGGTCCTACGAGCAGTACGTC.

The chain uses TRBV29-1 and TRBJ1-5, with 8 bases matching TRBD1. Germline assignment: CDR1 SQVTM and CDR2 ANQGSEA. The junction had 14 bases not matched to a gene; V was cut back by 4 bases and J by 6 bases. This CDR3 has 16 amino acids. In nucleotides, the CDR3 is TGCAGCGTTGTGTTAGGATCGGCAGGGGGCCTTCAGCCCCAGCATTTT. It encodes CSVVLGSAGGLQPQHF.

This chain links TRBV10-3 with TRBJ1-1; 7 bases are a match to TRBD1. CDR3 size: 15 residues. CDR1 and CDR2 (germline): ENHRY, SYGVKD. V trimming: 4 bases; J trimming: 1 base; junction bases outside the gene matches: 6. The CDR3, as DNA: TGTGCCATCAGTGGAGGGGGCAGGGCGAACACTGAAGCTTTCTTT. It codes for CAISGGGRANTEAFF.

The chain combines TRBV2 with TRBJ1-5; D is undetermined. The germline V and J ends were trimmed by 7 bases and 9 bases, with 19 bases remaining between them. Germline lookup yields CDR1 SNHLY and CDR2 FYNNEI. The length of the CDR3 is 14 residues. This CDR3 reads CASTDSRGRGPQHF. The CDR3 DNA is TGTGCCAGCACCGATTCCCGAGGGCGGGGGCCCCAGCATTTT.

V gene TRBV5-1 combines with J gene TRBJ2-3, with 10 nucleotides matching TRBD2. The CDR3 is 15 amino acids. Germline V CDR1 and CDR2: SGHRS, YFSETQ. V was clipped by 2 bases and J by 6 bases; unmatched bases: 6. This CDR3 reads CASSLQREGLDTQYF. The CDR3 nucleotides are TGCGCCAGCAGCTTACAGCGGGAGGGCCTGGATACGCAGTATTTT.

The rearrangement uses TRBV7-2 and TRBJ2-5, with 9 bases fitting TRBD1. V lost 8 bases to trimming and J lost 5 bases; unmatched junction nucleotides: 6. Per the germline V gene, CDR1 is SGHTA and CDR2 is FQGNSA. The length of the CDR3 is 13 residues. CDR3 sequence (DNA): TGTGCCAGCTCCAGACAGGGGGGGGAGACCCAGTACTTC. Translated, it gives CASSRQGGETQYF.

This rearrangement joins TRBV27 to TRBJ1-1; TRBD1 matches 11 bases. Germline CDR1 reads MNHEY; CDR2 reads SMNVEV (reference sequence). The CDR3 covers 14 residues. The V and J ends lost 0 bases and 9 bases, in that order; junction bases with no gene match: 3. The CDR3 DNA sequence: TGTGCCAGCAGTTTATCGGGGACAGGGGGAAAAGCTTTCTTT. Its protein is CASSLSGTGGKAFF.

The V gene is TRBV5-1, the J gene TRBJ2-5; 8 bases map to TRBD2. With 0 bases clipped from V and 4 bases from J, the junction kept 5 bases outside the gene matches. This CDR3 region has 15 residues. The V gene's germline CDR1 is SGHRS and CDR2 YFSETQ. CDR3 in amino acids: CASSLGTSLVETQYF. DNA for the CDR3: TGCGCCAGCAGCTTGGGGACTAGCTTGGTAGAGACCCAGTACTTC.

The chain links TRBV27 to TRBJ2-7; no definite D call. This CDR3 has 14 amino acids. Looked up from germline, CDR1 is MNHEY and CDR2 is SMNVEV (reference sequence). V was trimmed by 0 bases and J by 0 bases, leaving 6 bases between them. The CDR3 DNA reads TGTGCCAGCAGTTTATCCTCGAGCTCCTACGAGCAGTACTTC. Amino acid sequence: CASSLSSSSYEQYF.

The chain employs TRBV9 and TRBJ2-1; 13 bases are shared with TRBD2. The germline V gene encodes CDR1 SGDLS and CDR2 YYNGEE. The CDR3 runs 16 residues. After removal of 0 bases from V and 4 bases from J, the junction contained 1 base not matched to a gene. This chain's CDR3 is CASSVGTSGSYNEQFF. CDR3 in DNA: TGTGCCAGCAGCGTAGGGACTAGCGGGAGTTACAATGAGCAGTTCTTC.

The gene calls are TRBV9 and TRBJ1-2; D not resolved. V was trimmed by 4 bases and J by 0 bases, leaving 16 bases between them. The CDR3 contains 16 residues. From germline, CDR1 is SGDLS and CDR2 YYNGEE. The CDR3 coding sequence is TGTGCCAGCAGCAACACGGAGACCGGTCCTAACTATGGCTACACCTTC. Protein product: CASSNTETGPNYGYTF.

About this clone itself: An end of the junction does not agree with germline; a read error may underlie this. V usage is TRBV18 and J usage is TRBJ2-3; tentatively, D is TRBD2 (6 bases). The CDR3 consists of 14 residues. Germline V CDR1 and CDR2: KGHSH, LQKENI. For the CDR3, the DNA is TGTGCCAGCTCCCCACCTAGCGTCTCAGATACGCAGTATTTT. It translates to CASSPPSVSDTQYF.

The CDR3 nucleotides are TGCGCCAGCAGCCGAGAGGGCAGCGGGGGGCTGAATACGCAGTATTTT. This codes for CASSREGSGGLNTQYF. The V call is TRBV4-3, the J call TRBJ2-3, with 9 bases aligning to TRBD2. J gave up 7 bases and V 4 bases, and 12 bases lay outside the gene matches. This CDR3 is built from 16 residues. Germline CDR1 LGHNA, CDR2 YSLEER.